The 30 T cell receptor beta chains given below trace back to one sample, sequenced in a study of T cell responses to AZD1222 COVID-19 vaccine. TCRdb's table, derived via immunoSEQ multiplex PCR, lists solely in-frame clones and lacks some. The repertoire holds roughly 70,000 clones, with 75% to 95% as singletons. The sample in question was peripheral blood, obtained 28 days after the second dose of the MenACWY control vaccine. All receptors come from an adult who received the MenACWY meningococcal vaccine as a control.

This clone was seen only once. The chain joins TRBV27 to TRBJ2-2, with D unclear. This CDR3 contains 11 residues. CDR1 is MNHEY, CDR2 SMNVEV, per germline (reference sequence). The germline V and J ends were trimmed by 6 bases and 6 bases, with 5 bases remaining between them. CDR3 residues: CASRNAGELFF. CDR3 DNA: TGTGCCAGCAGAAATGCCGGGGAGCTGTTTTTT.

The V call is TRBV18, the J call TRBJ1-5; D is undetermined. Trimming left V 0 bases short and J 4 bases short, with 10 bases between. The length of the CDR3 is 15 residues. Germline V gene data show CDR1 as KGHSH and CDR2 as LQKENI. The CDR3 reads CASSPPGAGNQPQHF. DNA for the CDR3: TGTGCCAGCTCACCACCGGGTGCGGGGAATCAGCCCCAGCATTTT.

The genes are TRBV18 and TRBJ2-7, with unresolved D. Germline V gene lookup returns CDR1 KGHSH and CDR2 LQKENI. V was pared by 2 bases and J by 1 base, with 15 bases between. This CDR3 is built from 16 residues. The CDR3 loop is CASSPLPGYGSYEQYF. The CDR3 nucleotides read TGTGCCAGCTCACCATTACCTGGGTACGGTTCCTACGAGCAGTACTTC.

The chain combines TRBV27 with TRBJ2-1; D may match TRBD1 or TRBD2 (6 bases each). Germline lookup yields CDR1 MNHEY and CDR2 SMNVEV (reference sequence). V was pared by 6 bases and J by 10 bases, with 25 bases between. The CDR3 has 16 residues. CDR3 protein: CASSRSGTSVRGEQFF. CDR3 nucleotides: TGTGCCAGCAGCCGCTCCGGGACTTCGGTGAGGGGGGAGCAGTTCTTC.

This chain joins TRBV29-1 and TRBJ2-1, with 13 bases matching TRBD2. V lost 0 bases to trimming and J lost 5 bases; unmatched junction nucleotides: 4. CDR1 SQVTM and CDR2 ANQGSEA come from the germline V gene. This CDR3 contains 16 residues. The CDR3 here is CSVEDAGTSGNNEQFF. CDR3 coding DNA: TGCAGCGTTGAAGATGCCGGGACTAGCGGGAACAATGAGCAGTTCTTC.

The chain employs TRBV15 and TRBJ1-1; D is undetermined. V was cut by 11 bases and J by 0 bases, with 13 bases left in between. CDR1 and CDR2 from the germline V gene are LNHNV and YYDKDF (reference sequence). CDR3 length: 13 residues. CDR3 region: CAAGVSLNTEAFF. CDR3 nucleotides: TGTGCCGCCGGGGTATCTTTGAACACTGAAGCTTTCTTT.

CDR3 protein: CASSEPGLNYGYTF. The CDR3 coding sequence is TGTGCCAGCAGTGAGCCGGGACTTAACTATGGCTACACCTTC. This chain uses TRBV25-1 with TRBJ1-2, with a tentative D call TRBD1 (5 bases). V dropped 3 bases and J dropped 1 base, with 9 bases sitting between them. In germline, CDR1 is MGHDK, CDR2 SYGVNS. CDR3 length: 14 residues.

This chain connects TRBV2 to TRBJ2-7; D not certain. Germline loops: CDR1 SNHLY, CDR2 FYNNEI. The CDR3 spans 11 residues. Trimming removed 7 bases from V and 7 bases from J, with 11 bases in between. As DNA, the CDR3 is TGTGCCAGCAACGCGCTAGGGGAGCAGTACTTC. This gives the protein CASNALGEQYF.

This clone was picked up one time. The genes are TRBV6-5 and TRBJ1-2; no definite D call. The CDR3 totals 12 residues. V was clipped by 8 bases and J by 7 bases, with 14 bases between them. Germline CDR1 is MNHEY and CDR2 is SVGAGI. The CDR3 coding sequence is TGTGCCAGCGTCGGCTACCTCTCTGGCTACACCTTC. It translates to CASVGYLSGYTF.

The CDR3 spells CASSQDLPGRDTQYF. CDR3 nucleotides: TGCGCCAGCAGCCAAGATTTACCCGGCCGAGATACGCAGTATTTT. This chain joins TRBV4-3 and TRBJ2-3, with D unclear. Germline V CDR1 and CDR2: LGHNA, YSLEER. The CDR3 runs 15 residues. Between the trimmed V and J ends, which lost 0 bases and 5 bases, there was a span of 12 bases.

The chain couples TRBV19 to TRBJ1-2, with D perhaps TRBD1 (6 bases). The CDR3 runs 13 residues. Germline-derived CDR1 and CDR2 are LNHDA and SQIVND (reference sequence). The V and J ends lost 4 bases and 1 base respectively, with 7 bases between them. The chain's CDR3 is CASSTDSNYGYTF. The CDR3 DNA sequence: TGTGCCAGTAGTACGGACAGTAACTATGGCTACACCTTC.

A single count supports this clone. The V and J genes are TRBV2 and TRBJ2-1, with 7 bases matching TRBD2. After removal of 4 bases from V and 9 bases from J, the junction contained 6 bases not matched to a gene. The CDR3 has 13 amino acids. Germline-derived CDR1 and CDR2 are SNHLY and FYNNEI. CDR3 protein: CASSVNGEGEQFF. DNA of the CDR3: TGTGCCAGCAGTGTAAATGGGGAGGGTGAGCAGTTCTTC.

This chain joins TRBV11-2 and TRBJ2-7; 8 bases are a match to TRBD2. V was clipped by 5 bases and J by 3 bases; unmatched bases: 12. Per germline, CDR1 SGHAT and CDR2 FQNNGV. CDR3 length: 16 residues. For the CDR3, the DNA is TGTGCCAGCAGCCTACCCGAGGGACTAGGTATCTACGAGCAGTACTTC. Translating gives CASSLPEGLGIYEQYF.

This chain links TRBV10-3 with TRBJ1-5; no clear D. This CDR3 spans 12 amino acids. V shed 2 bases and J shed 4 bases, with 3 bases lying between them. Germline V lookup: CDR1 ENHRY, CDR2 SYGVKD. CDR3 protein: CAISEKNQPQHF. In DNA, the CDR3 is TGTGCCATCAGTGAGAAGAATCAGCCCCAGCATTTT.

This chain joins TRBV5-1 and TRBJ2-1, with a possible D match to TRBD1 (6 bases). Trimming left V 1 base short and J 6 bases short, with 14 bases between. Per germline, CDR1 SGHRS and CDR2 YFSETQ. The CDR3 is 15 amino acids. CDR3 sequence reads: CASSLNQGLGNEQFF. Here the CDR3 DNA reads TGCGCCAGCAGCTTGAACCAGGGGTTAGGCAATGAGCAGTTCTTC.

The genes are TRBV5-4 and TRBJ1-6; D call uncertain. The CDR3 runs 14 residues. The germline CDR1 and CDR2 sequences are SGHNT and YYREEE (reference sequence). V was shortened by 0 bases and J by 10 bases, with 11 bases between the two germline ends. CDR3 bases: TGTGCCAGCAGCTTGGCGTACAGTGACTCACCCCTCCACTTT. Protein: CASSLAYSDSPLHF. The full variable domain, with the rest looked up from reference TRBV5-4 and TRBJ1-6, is ETGVTQSPTHLIKTRGQQVTLRCSSQSGHNTVSWYQQALGQGPQFIFQYYREEENGRGNFPPRFSGLQFPNYSSELNVNALELDDSALYLCASSLAYSDSPLHFGNGTRLTVT.

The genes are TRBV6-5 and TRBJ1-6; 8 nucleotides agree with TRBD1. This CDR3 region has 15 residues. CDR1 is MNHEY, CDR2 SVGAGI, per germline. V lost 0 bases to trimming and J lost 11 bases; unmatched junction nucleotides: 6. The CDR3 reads CASSYSPDRVTPLHF. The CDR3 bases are TGTGCCAGCAGTTACTCGCCGGACAGGGTGACACCCCTCCACTTT.

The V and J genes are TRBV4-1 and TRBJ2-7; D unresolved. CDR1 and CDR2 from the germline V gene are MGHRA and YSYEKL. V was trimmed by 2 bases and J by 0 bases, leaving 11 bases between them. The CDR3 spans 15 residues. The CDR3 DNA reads TGCGCCAGCAGCCAATCTCAACACAGCTCCTACGAGCAGTACTTC. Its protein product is CASSQSQHSSYEQYF.

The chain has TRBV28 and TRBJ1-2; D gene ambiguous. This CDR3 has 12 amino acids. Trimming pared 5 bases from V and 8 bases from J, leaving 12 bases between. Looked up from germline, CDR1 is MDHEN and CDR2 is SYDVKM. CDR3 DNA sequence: TGTGCCAGCAGTCCGGTAGAGGCCGGCTACACCTTC. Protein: CASSPVEAGYTF.

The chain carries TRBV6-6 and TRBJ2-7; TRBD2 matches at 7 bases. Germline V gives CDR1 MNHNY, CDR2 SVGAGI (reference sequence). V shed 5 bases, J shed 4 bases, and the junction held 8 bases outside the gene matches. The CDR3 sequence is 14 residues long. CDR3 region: CASSNSGTKYEQYF. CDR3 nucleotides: TGTGCCAGCAGTAATTCCGGGACTAAATACGAGCAGTACTTC.

CDR3 amino acids: CASSYRDLPLEAFF. In nucleotides, the CDR3 is TGTGCCAGCAGTTACAGGGACCTTCCTCTTGAAGCTTTCTTT. This rearrangement joins TRBV6-2 or TRBV6-3 to TRBJ1-1; maybe TRBD1 (5 bases). Germline CDR1 is MNHEY and CDR2 is SVGEGT. The CDR3 is 14 amino acids. The V gene lost 2 bases and the J gene lost 7 bases, with 14 bases spanning the gap.

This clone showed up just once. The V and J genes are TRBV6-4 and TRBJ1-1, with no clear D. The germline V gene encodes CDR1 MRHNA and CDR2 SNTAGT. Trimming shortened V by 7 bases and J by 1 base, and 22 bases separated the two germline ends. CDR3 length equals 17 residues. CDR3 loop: CASNPRPRVRQNTEAFF. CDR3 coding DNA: TGTGCCAGCAACCCGAGACCCCGAGTCCGACAGAACACTGAAGCTTTCTTT.

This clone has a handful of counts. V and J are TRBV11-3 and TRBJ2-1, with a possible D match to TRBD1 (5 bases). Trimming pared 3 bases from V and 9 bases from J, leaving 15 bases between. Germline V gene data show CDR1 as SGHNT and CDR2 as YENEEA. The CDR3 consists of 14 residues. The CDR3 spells CASSFDALRGEQFF. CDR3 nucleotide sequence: TGTGCCAGCAGCTTTGACGCACTTAGGGGTGAGCAGTTCTTC.

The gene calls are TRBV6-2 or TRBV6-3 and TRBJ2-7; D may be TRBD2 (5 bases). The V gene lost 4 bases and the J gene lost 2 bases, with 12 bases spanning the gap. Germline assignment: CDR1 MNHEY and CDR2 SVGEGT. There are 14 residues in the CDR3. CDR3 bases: TGTGCCAGCAGTTGGGAAGGGAGACCCTACGAGCAGTACTTC. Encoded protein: CASSWEGRPYEQYF.

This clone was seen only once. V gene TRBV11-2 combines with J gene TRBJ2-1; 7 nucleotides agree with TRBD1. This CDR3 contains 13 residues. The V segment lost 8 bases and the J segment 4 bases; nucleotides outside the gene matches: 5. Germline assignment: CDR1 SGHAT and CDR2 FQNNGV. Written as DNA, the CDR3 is TGTGCCAGCGGGCCAGGGGGTTACAATGAGCAGTTCTTC. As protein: CASGPGGYNEQFF.

The CDR3 here is CASGGQGDGELFF. The CDR3 DNA sequence: TGTGCCAGCGGAGGACAGGGCGACGGGGAGCTGTTTTTT. The chain recombines TRBV2 with TRBJ2-2, with 8 bases fitting TRBD1. The length of the CDR3 is 13 residues. Germline V gives CDR1 SNHLY, CDR2 FYNNEI. V shed 8 bases and J 7 bases; nucleotides not matched to a gene: 6.

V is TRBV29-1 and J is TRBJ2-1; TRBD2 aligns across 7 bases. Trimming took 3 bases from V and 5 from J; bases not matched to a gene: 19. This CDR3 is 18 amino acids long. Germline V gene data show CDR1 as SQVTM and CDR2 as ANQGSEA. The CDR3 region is CSVDGGGEGFGVDNEQFF. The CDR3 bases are TGCAGCGTTGACGGGGGAGGGGAAGGTTTTGGTGTCGACAATGAGCAGTTCTTC.

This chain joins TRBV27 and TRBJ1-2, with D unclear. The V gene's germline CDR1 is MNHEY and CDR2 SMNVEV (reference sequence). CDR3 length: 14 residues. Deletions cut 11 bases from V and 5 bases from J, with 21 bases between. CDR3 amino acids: CASGRGPVGYGYTF. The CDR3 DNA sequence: TGTGCCTCCGGGCGCGGGCCGGTTGGGTATGGCTACACCTTC.

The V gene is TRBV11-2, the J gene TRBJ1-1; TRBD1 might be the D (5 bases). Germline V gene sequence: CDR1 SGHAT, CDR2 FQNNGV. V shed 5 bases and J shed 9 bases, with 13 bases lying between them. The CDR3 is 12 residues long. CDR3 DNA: TGTGCCAGCAGCCCAGGGACGGAGAAAGCTTTCTTT. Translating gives CASSPGTEKAFF.

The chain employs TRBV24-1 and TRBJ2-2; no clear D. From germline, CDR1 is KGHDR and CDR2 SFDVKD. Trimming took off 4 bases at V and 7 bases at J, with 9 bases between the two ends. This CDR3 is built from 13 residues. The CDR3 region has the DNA TGTGCCACCAGTGACCGGGCGAGCGGGGAGCTGTTTTTT. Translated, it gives CATSDRASGELFF.